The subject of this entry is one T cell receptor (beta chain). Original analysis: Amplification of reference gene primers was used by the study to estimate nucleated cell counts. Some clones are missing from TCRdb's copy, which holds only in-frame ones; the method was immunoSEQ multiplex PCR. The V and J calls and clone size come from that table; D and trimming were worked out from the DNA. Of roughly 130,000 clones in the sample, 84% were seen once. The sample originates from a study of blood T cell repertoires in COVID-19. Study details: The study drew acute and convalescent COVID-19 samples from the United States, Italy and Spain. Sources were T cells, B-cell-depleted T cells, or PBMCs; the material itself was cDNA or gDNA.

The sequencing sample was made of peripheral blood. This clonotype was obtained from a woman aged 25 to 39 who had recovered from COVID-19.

The CDR3 DNA reads as TGCGCCAGCAGCTTGGCGCAGGGAAATTCACCCCTCCACTTT. Its protein product is CASSLAQGNSPLHF. This chain joins TRBV5-1 and TRBJ1-6; the D gene is possibly TRBD1 (5 bases). This CDR3 spans 14 amino acids. V lost 0 bases and J lost 7, with 8 bases in between. CDR1 is SGHRS and CDR2 is YFSETQ in the germline V gene.